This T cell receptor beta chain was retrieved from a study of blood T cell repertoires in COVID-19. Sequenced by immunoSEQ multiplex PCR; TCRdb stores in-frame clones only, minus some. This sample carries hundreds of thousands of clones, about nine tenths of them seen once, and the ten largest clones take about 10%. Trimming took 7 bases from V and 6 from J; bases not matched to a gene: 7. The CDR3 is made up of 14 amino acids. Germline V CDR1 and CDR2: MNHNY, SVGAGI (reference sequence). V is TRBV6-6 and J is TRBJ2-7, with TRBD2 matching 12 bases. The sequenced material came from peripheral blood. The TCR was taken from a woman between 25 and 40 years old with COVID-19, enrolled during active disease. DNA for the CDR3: TGTGCCAGCACAAGACTAGCGGGAGTTGTCGAGCAGTACTTC. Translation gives CASTRLAGVVEQYF.